This T cell receptor beta chain comes out of a study of cytomegalovirus exposure and HLA in healthy donors. A multiplex PCR was run with 60 Vbeta primers and 13 Jbeta primers. Clones were read by immunoSEQ multiplex PCR, and TCRdb kept only the in-frame ones, dropping some. This sample has 140,000 to 150,000 clones, with over 80% found just once. Deletions cut 0 bases from V and 3 bases from J, with 12 bases between. From germline, CDR1 is MGHRA and CDR2 YSYEKL. The CDR3 is 15 residues long. The source material was PBMCs. The chain employs TRBV4-1 and TRBJ2-7, with a possible D match to TRBD2 (6 bases). The clonotype was recovered from a male donor in good health and CMV-seronegative. In DNA, the CDR3 is TGCGCCAGCAGCCAAGATGGAGGGGTTCGCTACGAGCAGTACTTC. Residues: CASSQDGGVRYEQYF.